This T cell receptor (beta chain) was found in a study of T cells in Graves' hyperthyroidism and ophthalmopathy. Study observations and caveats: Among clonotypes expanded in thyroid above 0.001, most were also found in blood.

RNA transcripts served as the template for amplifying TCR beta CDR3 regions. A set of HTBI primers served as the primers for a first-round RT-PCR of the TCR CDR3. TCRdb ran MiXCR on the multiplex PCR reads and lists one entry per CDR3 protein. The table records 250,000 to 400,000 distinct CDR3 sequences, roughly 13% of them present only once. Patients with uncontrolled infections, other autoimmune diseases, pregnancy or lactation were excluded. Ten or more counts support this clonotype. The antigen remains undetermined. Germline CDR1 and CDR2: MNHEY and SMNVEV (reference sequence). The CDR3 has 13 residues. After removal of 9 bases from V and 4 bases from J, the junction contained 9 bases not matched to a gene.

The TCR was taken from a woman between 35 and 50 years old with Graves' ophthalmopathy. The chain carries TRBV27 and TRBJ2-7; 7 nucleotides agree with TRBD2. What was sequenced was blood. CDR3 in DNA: TGTGCCAGGCGGGAGATCGGGGTTTACGAGCAGTACTTC. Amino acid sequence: CARREIGVYEQYF.